Shown below are 22 T cell receptor beta chains from a single sample sequenced in a study of response to subunit inactivated influenza vaccine. TCRdb reprocessed the RT-PCR reads via MiXCR and lists one record per CDR3 protein. The table shows almost 600,000 distinct CDR3 sequences, with around 15% occurring only once. This specimen consisted of PBMCs from blood, obtained 12 days after vaccination. Receptors originate from a man between 50 and 59 years old who received an inactivated influenza vaccine.

The genes are TRBV24-1 and TRBJ2-1; 7 bases agree with TRBD1. The V segment lost 7 bases and the J segment 0 bases; nucleotides outside the gene matches: 8. Per germline, CDR1 KGHDR and CDR2 SFDVKD. The CDR3 is made up of 16 amino acids. CDR3 sequence (DNA): TGTGCCACCAGCCCGACAGGGTACACCTCCTACAATGAGCAGTTCTTC. Protein sequence: CATSPTGYTSYNEQFF.

The rearrangement joins TRBV5-5 to TRBJ2-1; 11 bases map to TRBD2. The V and J ends lost 4 bases and 14 bases, in that order; junction bases with no gene match: 17. Germline V lookup: CDR1 SGHKS, CDR2 YYEKEE (reference sequence). This CDR3 comprises 16 residues. The CDR3 sequence is CASSPGGLAETTSEFF. In nucleotides, the CDR3 is TGTGCCAGCAGCCCGGGGGGACTAGCGGAAACCACCTCGGAGTTCTTC.

The chain combines TRBV29-1 with TRBJ2-3, with a tentative D call TRBD1 (7 bases). Germline V lookup: CDR1 SQVTM, CDR2 ANQGSEA. CDR3 length: 13 residues. V lost 4 bases, J lost 1 base, and 9 bases lay in between. Here the CDR3 reads CSVARGGTDTQYF. Written as DNA, the CDR3 is TGCAGCGTTGCCAGGGGGGGCACAGATACGCAGTATTTT.

This clonotype was observed a few times. V and J are TRBV28 and TRBJ2-3; 12 positions match TRBD2. Losses at the gene ends were 4 bases for V and 2 bases for J; bases not matched to a gene: 7. This CDR3 has 17 residues. Germline lookup yields CDR1 MDHEN and CDR2 SYDVKM. The CDR3 DNA is TGTGCCAGCAGTTCATTAGGACTAGCGGGGCTCACAGATACGCAGTATTTT. It specifies CASSSLGLAGLTDTQYF. Variable domain in full (rest from reference TRBV28 and TRBJ2-3): DVKVTQSSRYLVKRTGEKVFLECVQDMDHENMFWYRQDPGLGLRLIYFSYDVKMKEKGDIPEGYSVSREKKERFSLILESASTNQTSMYLCASSSLGLAGLTDTQYFGPGTRLTVL.

V usage is TRBV2 and J usage is TRBJ1-5, with unresolved D. Looked up from germline, CDR1 is SNHLY and CDR2 is FYNNEI. The V gene lost 11 bases and the J gene lost 6 bases, with 17 bases spanning the gap. The CDR3 length is 13 residues. The CDR3 DNA is TGTGCCTCCACTGAGGGCGGAAGTCAGCCCCAGCATTTT. Its protein is CASTEGGSQPQHF.

The chain carries TRBV28 and TRBJ1-5; TRBD1 matches at 7 bases. Germline lookup yields CDR1 MDHEN and CDR2 SYDVKM. J lost 0 bases, V lost 7 bases, and 9 bases had no gene match. This CDR3 has 16 amino acids. The CDR3 spells CASTPTGTYSNQPQHF. In nucleotides, the CDR3 is TGTGCCAGCACTCCGACAGGGACTTATAGCAATCAGCCCCAGCATTTT.

This clonotype was counted only a few times. The chain is built from TRBV27 and TRBJ2-1; 9 bases line up with TRBD2. J gave up 0 bases and V 6 bases, and 6 bases lay outside the gene matches. This CDR3 contains 16 residues. Germline values: CDR1 MNHEY, CDR2 SMNVEV (reference sequence). The CDR3 protein is CASRSGLAVSYNEQFF. The CDR3 bases are TGTGCCAGCAGATCGGGACTAGCAGTCTCCTACAATGAGCAGTTCTTC.

V usage is TRBV7-9 and J usage is TRBJ2-2, with D possibly TRBD1 on 6 matching bases. Germline CDR1 reads SEHNR; CDR2 reads FQNEAQ (reference sequence). This CDR3 is built from 16 residues. V lost 5 bases and J 0 bases, leaving 13 bases between the germline ends. The CDR3 protein is CASSIGEGANTGELFF. The CDR3 coding sequence is TGTGCCAGCAGCATTGGCGAGGGGGCGAACACCGGGGAGCTGTTTTTT.

This clonotype was counted only a few times. The chain joins TRBV4-1 to TRBJ1-1; 10 nucleotides agree with TRBD1. Unmatched junction bases numbered 5, after V lost 3 bases and J lost 4 bases. The CDR3 runs to 15 residues. CDR1 and CDR2 (germline): MGHRA, YSYEKL. Here the CDR3 reads CASSHPGQGSTEAFF. The CDR3 DNA follows: TGCGCCAGCAGCCACCCGGGACAGGGGAGCACTGAAGCTTTCTTT.

In this sample, this clonotype turned up many times. The rearrangement links TRBV12-3 or TRBV12-4 to TRBJ1-5, with a weak D call TRBD1 (5 bases). The CDR3 spans 13 residues. Trimming shortened V by 6 bases and J by 7 bases, and 13 bases separated the two germline ends. The CDR3 region is CASSPGGGQPQHF. The CDR3 nucleotides are TGTGCCAGCAGCCCCGGGGGGGGACAGCCCCAGCATTTT.

This clonotype was counted at least ten times. The genes are TRBV12-3 or TRBV12-4 and TRBJ2-1, with TRBD2 identical over 9 bases. CDR3 length: 15 amino acids. Unmatched junction bases numbered 9, after V lost 7 bases and J lost 5 bases. CDR3 region: CASNPASGKDNEQFF. DNA for the CDR3: TGTGCCAGCAACCCCGCTAGCGGGAAGGACAATGAGCAGTTCTTC.

V gene TRBV20-1 combines with J gene TRBJ2-1; D is unclear. The ends were cut back, 7 bases at V and 3 bases at J, with 4 bases in the middle. This CDR3 comprises 10 residues. Germline CDR1 and CDR2: DFQATT and SNEGSKA (reference sequence). For the CDR3, the DNA is TGCAGTGTCGGCTACAATGAGCAGTTCTTC. Amino acids: CSVGYNEQFF.

This chain joins TRBV28 and TRBJ2-2; D unclear. This CDR3 comprises 13 residues. The germline V gene has CDR1 MDHEN and CDR2 SYDVKM. The germline V and J ends were trimmed by 2 bases and 12 bases, with 13 bases remaining between them. As DNA, the CDR3 is TGTGCCAGCAGTTTACTCCCCGGAAGTAAGCTGTTTTTT. It codes for CASSLLPGSKLFF.

This clonotype occurred once. The chain carries TRBV3-1 and TRBJ1-6; 7 nucleotides line up with TRBD1. V shed 4 bases and J 6 bases; nucleotides not matched to a gene: 9. CDR3 length: 16 amino acids. The germline CDR1 and CDR2 sequences are LGHDT and YNNKEL (reference sequence). CDR3 protein: CASSPIARGSNSPLHF. In DNA form, the CDR3 reads TGTGCCAGCAGCCCGATTGCCAGGGGGTCTAATTCACCCCTCCACTTT.

This clonotype was counted at least ten times. This chain links TRBV6-1 with TRBJ2-7, with a tentative D call TRBD1 (6 bases). Germline CDR1 and CDR2: MNHNS and SASEGT. CDR3 length: 14 residues. Trimming left V 10 bases short and J 0 bases short, with 16 bases between. The CDR3 spells CATKNRVNSYEQYF. DNA of the CDR3: TGTGCCACAAAAAACAGGGTAAACTCCTACGAGCAGTACTTC.

CDR3 DNA: TGTGCCAGCAGCCAAGACAGGGTCGACAATGAGCAGTTCTTC. Amino acid sequence: CASSQDRVDNEQFF. This chain joins TRBV11-2 and TRBJ2-1, with 7 bases that match TRBD1. The CDR3 loop spans 14 amino acids. V shed 5 bases, J shed 5 bases, and the junction held 6 bases outside the gene matches. Germline values: CDR1 SGHAT, CDR2 FQNNGV.

The chain is built from TRBV4-1 and TRBJ2-5; possibly TRBD2 for D (6 bases). The V end lost 1 base, the J end lost 1 base, and 10 bases lay between the germline ends. Germline-derived CDR1 and CDR2 are MGHRA and YSYEKL. The CDR3 loop spans 15 amino acids. DNA for the CDR3: TGCGCCAGCAGCCAAGCGGGGGTACGCCAAGAGACCCAGTACTTC. Protein product: CASSQAGVRQETQYF.

This clonotype was counted a few times. This chain joins TRBV21-1 and TRBJ1-5; TRBD1, as called in the table, went unchecked against the DNA. TRBV21-1 is a documented pseudogene. CDR3 size: 16 residues. CDR3 in DNA: TGTGCCAGCAGCGATCCGGGACAGGGTGAAGATCAGCCCCAGCATTTT. This encodes CASSDPGQGEDQPQHF.

The table lists this clonotype with a few counts. This rearrangement joins TRBV5-1 to TRBJ2-1, with 7 bases lining up with TRBD1. With V trimmed by 4 bases and J by 6 bases, 10 bases remained unmatched. CDR3 length: 15 amino acids. The germline V gene encodes CDR1 SGHRS and CDR2 YFSETQ. This CDR3 is CASSPDRPRANEQFF. CDR3 coding DNA: TGCGCCAGCAGCCCGGACAGGCCGAGGGCCAATGAGCAGTTCTTC.

The chain couples TRBV6-5 to TRBJ2-1, with 11 bases that match TRBD2. V trimming: 2 bases; J trimming: 0 bases; junction bases outside the gene matches: 9. Germline values: CDR1 MNHEY, CDR2 SVGAGI. The CDR3 is 19 amino acids. CDR3 DNA: TGTGCCAGCAGTTACAGTTTACTAGCGGGGGCAAGCTCCTACAATGAGCAGTTCTTC. Residues: CASSYSLLAGASSYNEQFF.

The chain uses TRBV19 and TRBJ2-6; D perhaps matches TRBD2 (6 bases). Germline V lookup: CDR1 LNHDA, CDR2 SQIVND (reference sequence). This CDR3 comprises 15 residues. V lost 5 bases to trimming and J lost 4 bases, with 12 bases between them. CDR3 sequence: CASSPPGEGANVLTF. In DNA form, the CDR3 reads TGTGCCAGTAGTCCACCGGGGGAAGGGGCCAACGTCCTGACTTTC.

The V gene is TRBV4-1, the J gene TRBJ1-4, with a tentative D call TRBD1 (5 bases). The CDR3 has 17 amino acids. Trimming took 3 bases from V and 7 from J, leaving 21 bases between them. In germline, CDR1 is MGHRA, CDR2 YSYEKL. CDR3 amino acids: CASSQAGLLVVGEKLFF. The CDR3 region has the DNA TGCGCCAGCAGCCAGGCGGGACTTTTAGTGGTTGGTGAAAAACTGTTTTTT.